This T cell receptor (beta chain) derives from a study of blood T cell repertoires in COVID-19. Study background: The United States, Italy and Spain supplied acute and convalescent COVID-19 samples. The cDNA or gDNA used as material had been derived from T cells, B-cell-depleted T cells, or PBMCs.

Under the authors' procedure: How many nucleated cells were present was estimated from reference gene primer amplification. Data came from immunoSEQ multiplex PCR; TCRdb stores just in-frame clones and leaves some out. D and trimming come from the DNA, and the V and J calls and clone size come from that table. The table records approximately 93,000 clones, about nine tenths of them present only once. CDR1 and CDR2 from the germline V gene are KGHDR and SFDVKD. The CDR3 loop spans 15 amino acids. The V segment lost 3 bases and the J segment 9 bases; nucleotides outside the gene matches: 8. Sequenced sample: peripheral blood. This clonotype was obtained from a man over 45 with active or convalescent COVID-19. The J gene is TRBJ2-2, the V gene TRBV24-1; 8 bases are a match to TRBD1. This chain's CDR3 is CATSDQGARTRELFF. For the CDR3, the DNA is TGTGCCACCAGTGATCAGGGGGCAAGAACCCGGGAGCTGTTTTTT.